The source of this T cell receptor beta chain is a study of T cell responses to AZD1222 COVID-19 vaccine. The CDR3 loop spans 15 amino acids. Germline V gives CDR1 MGHDK, CDR2 SYGVNS. V lost 3 bases and J lost 4; bases outside the gene matches: 4. TCRdb's table, derived via immunoSEQ multiplex PCR, lists solely in-frame clones and lacks some. This sample carries 83,000 or so clones, around 93% of them seen once, and the ten largest clones take around 30%. Whether given at about 4 or about 12 weeks, second doses were pooled. As to this clone: The target antigen is unknown.

Study results and caveats: Vaccine-related CD4 TCRs covered spike, predominating at 160-218 and 743-854. Clonal diversity was possibly underestimated, and white British individuals and females predominated among donors. Only six individuals given AZD1222 were seropositive at baseline.

The chain uses TRBV25-1 and TRBJ2-3; TRBD2 agrees at 10 bases. The source of this sequence is an adult who received the AZD1222 COVID-19 vaccine. The sequencing used peripheral blood, collected 28 days after the second AZD1222 dose. In nucleotides, the CDR3 is TGTGCCAGCAGTGACCTAGCGGGAGTCGCAGATACGCAGTATTTT. Translated, it gives CASSDLAGVADTQYF. The full variable domain, completed using reference TRBV25-1 and TRBJ2-3, is EADIYQTPRYLVIGTGKKITLECSQTMGHDKMYWYQQDPGMELHLIHYSYGVNSTEKGDLSSESTVSRIRTEHFPLTLESARPSHTSQYLCASSDLAGVADTQYFGPGTRLTVL.